This T cell receptor (beta chain) was sequenced in a study of blood T cell repertoires in COVID-19. Study overall: The United States, Italy and Spain provided the acute and convalescent COVID-19 samples. The analysed material was cDNA or gDNA that came from T cells, B-cell-depleted T cells, or PBMCs.

V lost 2 bases to trimming and J lost 0 bases, with 13 bases between them. Germline CDR1 and CDR2: KGHSH and LQKENI. The CDR3 is made up of 16 amino acids. Sequencing used immunoSEQ multiplex PCR; TCRdb keeps in-frame clones, though not all of them. The repertoire holds roughly 45,000 clones, with around 79% as singletons. This clone was found once. This TCR came from a woman aged 55-75 years with acute or convalescent COVID-19. Sequences were obtained from peripheral blood. This chain joins TRBV18 and TRBJ1-1, with D tentatively TRBD1 (6 bases). DNA for the CDR3: TGTGCCAGCTCACCATCTTGGGACAACATGAACACTGAAGCTTTCTTT. Amino acid sequence: CASSPSWDNMNTEAFF. Filled out from reference TRBV18 and TRBJ1-1, the complete variable domain reads NAGVMQNPRHLVRRRGQEARLRCSPMKGHSHVYWYRQLPEEGLKFMVYLQKENIIDESGMPKERFSAEFPKEGPSILRIQQVVRGDSAAYFCASSPSWDNMNTEAFFGQGTRLTVV.